This T cell receptor beta chain came from a study of low-dose radiotherapy and immunotherapy resistance in tumors. Time point reported: after trial treatment. Specified treatment: LDRT plus nivolumab, ipilimumab, low-dose cyclophosphamide and aspirin (RACIN trial). TRAV- and TRBV-specific primers primed first-strand cDNA, covering alpha and beta chains. TCR amplification used roughly 21 PCR cycles, a constant-region primer and a V-primer adapter. From the reads, TCRdb called clonotypes with MiXCR, one entry per CDR3 protein. The sample has 30,000 or so distinct CDR3 sequences, around 54% seen once. The table lists this clonotype with a few counts. The V gene end was trimmed by 4 bases and the J gene end by 5 bases; junction bases not matched to a gene: 8. This CDR3 has 15 amino acids. The germline V gene has CDR1 LNHDA and CDR2 SQIVND (reference sequence).

V usage is TRBV19 and J usage is TRBJ2-1; 7 bases match TRBD2. The material was PBMCs, obtained after low-dose radiotherapy plus immunotherapy. This TCR was sampled from a male donor with gallbladder cancer. CDR3 residues: CASSTRASGNNEQFF. The CDR3, as DNA: TGTGCCAGTAGTACCCGGGCTAGCGGAAACAATGAGCAGTTCTTC.